This TCR beta chain emerged from a study of T cell responses to AZD1222 COVID-19 vaccine. Trimming stripped 3 bases from V and 1 base from J, with 10 bases between. CDR1 and CDR2 from the germline V gene are LNHDA and SQIVND (reference sequence). The length of the CDR3 is 15 residues. Comments on this clone: Its antigen is currently unknown.

Method: immunoSEQ multiplex PCR; TCRdb's copy keeps in-frame clones and lacks some. There are 180,000 or so clones in the sample; around 89% occur only once, and roughly 4% lies in the top ten. Study observations and caveats: Repertoire samples came only from after the peak T cell response. Mapped onto spike, vaccine-associated CD4 TCRs spanned it and were dominant at 160-218 and 743-854. Only six or seven AZD1222 recipients were seropositive at baseline.

Sequenced here: peripheral blood, sampled 28 days after the second dose of the MenACWY control vaccine. This rearrangement joins TRBV19 to TRBJ1-5; D perhaps matches TRBD1 (6 bases). This receptor was obtained from an adult who received the MenACWY meningococcal vaccine as a control. CDR3 amino acids: CASSIPGQSNQPQHF. In DNA, the CDR3 is TGTGCCAGTAGTATCCCAGGACAGAGCAATCAGCCCCAGCATTTT.